This T cell receptor beta chain was recovered during a study of response to subunit inactivated influenza vaccine. Study-level results: It was suggested by the authors that few new T cells are recruited by each seasonal influenza vaccination.

Regarding this clonotype: The antigen remains undetermined.

In TCRdb, the RT-PCR reads were re-called with MiXCR into one record per CDR3 protein. The profile covers about 530,000 distinct CDR3 sequences, with 10% to 15% appearing a single time and approximately 14% taken by the ten largest. Trimming removed 0 bases at V and 2 bases at J, with 11 bases between. This CDR3 contains 14 residues. Germline loops: CDR1 DFQATT, CDR2 SNEGSKA (reference sequence). The sequence was collected from a man aged 45 to 65 who received an inactivated influenza vaccine. The sample here was PBMCs from blood, taken roughly 6 weeks after vaccination. The chain carries TRBV20-1 and TRBJ2-7; D remains unclear. The CDR3 protein is CSARDLVGTYEQYF. The CDR3, as DNA: TGCAGTGCTAGAGATCTAGTAGGGACCTACGAGCAGTACTTC.